The 32 T cell receptor beta chains in this list originate from one sample, sequenced in a study of CD8 T cells in Susac syndrome. An input of roughly 0.45 to 1 ug of RNA was subjected to reverse transcription using random hexamers. TCRdb re-derived calls from the immunoSEQ multiplex PCR reads in MiXCR, one entry per CDR3 protein. The sample yields about 130,000 distinct CDR3 sequences, under 95% seen once. Sequenced input: CD8+ T cells from PBMCs. The receptors here all came from a human donor with multiple sclerosis.

The chain links TRBV29-1 to TRBJ2-1; the D is unclear. Germline CDR1 is SQVTM and CDR2 is ANQGSEA. This CDR3 contains 13 residues. V shed 1 base and J shed 6 bases, with 10 bases lying between them. CDR3 bases: TGCAGCGTTGAAGGTATTTCCCTCAATGAGCAGTTCTTC. Its protein product is CSVEGISLNEQFF.

The chain has TRBV12-5 and TRBJ2-3; 8 nucleotides align to TRBD1. V gave up 5 bases and J gave up 1 base; unmatched junction bases: 2. This CDR3 has 14 residues. Germline lookup yields CDR1 LGHNT and CDR2 FRNRAP. CDR3 region: CASGPGQGTDTQYF. For the CDR3, the DNA is TGTGCTAGTGGTCCGGGACAGGGCACAGATACGCAGTATTTT.

This chain connects TRBV27 to TRBJ2-7; D remains ambiguous. Trimming stripped 6 bases from V and 0 bases from J, with 9 bases between. There are 13 residues in the CDR3. The V gene's germline CDR1 is MNHEY and CDR2 SMNVEV (reference sequence). As DNA, the CDR3 is TGTGCCAGCAGACCGACTCTCTCCTACGAGCAGTACTTC. It specifies CASRPTLSYEQYF.

The chain joins TRBV27 to TRBJ1-2, with 8 positions matching TRBD1. This CDR3 region has 13 residues. V trimming: 5 bases; J trimming: 8 bases; junction bases outside the gene matches: 7. Germline CDR1 reads MNHEY; CDR2 reads SMNVEV (reference sequence). Here the CDR3 reads CASSPLGQGGYTF. In DNA form, the CDR3 reads TGTGCCAGCAGTCCCCTAGGACAGGGCGGCTACACCTTC.

V gene TRBV25-1 combines with J gene TRBJ1-3, with D possibly matching TRBD1 (5 bases). Germline V gene data show CDR1 as MGHDK and CDR2 as SYGVNS. V was pared by 1 base and J by 3 bases, with 13 bases between. The CDR3 covers 16 residues. Here the CDR3 DNA reads TGTGCCAGCAGTGAATTTCAGAAGGGGAATGGAAACACCATATATTTT. Amino acids: CASSEFQKGNGNTIYF. Using reference TRBV25-1 and TRBJ1-3 for the parts outside the CDR3, the full variable domain is EADIYQTPRYLVIGTGKKITLECSQTMGHDKMYWYQQDPGMELHLIHYSYGVNSTEKGDLSSESTVSRIRTEHFPLTLESARPSHTSQYLCASSEFQKGNGNTIYFGEGSWLTVV.

The rearrangement links TRBV2 to TRBJ2-4, with 9 bases lining up with TRBD2. This CDR3 is 17 amino acids long. CDR1 is SNHLY, CDR2 FYNNEI, per germline. The V gene end was trimmed by 2 bases and the J gene end by 5 bases; junction bases not matched to a gene: 10. The CDR3 nucleotides read TGTGCCAGCAGTGAACCCCGGCGGGAGGGTTCCCAAAACATTCAGTACTTC. Amino acid sequence: CASSEPRREGSQNIQYF.

The CDR3 region is CASSPGGAGVEQYF. CDR3 DNA sequence: TGCGCCAGCAGCCCAGGGGGAGCGGGAGTCGAGCAGTACTTC. The chain carries TRBV4-3 and TRBJ2-7; tentatively, D is TRBD2 (8 bases). This CDR3 contains 14 residues. Germline V CDR1 and CDR2: LGHNA, YSLEER. V was shortened by 4 bases and J by 6 bases, with 16 bases between the two germline ends.

Only one count was recorded for this clonotype. This chain joins TRBV6-1 and TRBJ1-5, with a weak D call TRBD1 (5 bases). Trimming stripped 5 bases from V and 0 bases from J, with 20 bases between. This CDR3 is built from 18 residues. The germline CDR1 and CDR2 sequences are MNHNS and SASEGT. CDR3 nucleotide sequence: TGTGCCAGCAGTCCTGGGACTTCAAGCTACTATAGCAATCAGCCCCAGCATTTT. Residues: CASSPGTSSYYSNQPQHF.

The chain carries TRBV20-1 and TRBJ1-1, with D unclear. The CDR3 covers 13 residues. V shed 3 bases and J shed 0 bases, with 8 bases lying between them. The V gene's germline CDR1 is DFQATT and CDR2 SNEGSKA (reference sequence). DNA of the CDR3: TGCAGTGCTAGCGGAGGTATGAACACTGAAGCTTTCTTT. It is translated as CSASGGMNTEAFF.

Here the CDR3 DNA reads TGCGCCAGCAGCCAAGCGCACCGGGGCAGGCAGCTCTACGAGCAGTACTTC. It codes for CASSQAHRGRQLYEQYF. The chain uses TRBV4-3 and TRBJ2-7, with D possibly called TRBD1 or TRBD2 (5 bases each). Germline V gene lookup returns CDR1 LGHNA and CDR2 YSLEER. Trimming took 1 base from V and 3 from J, leaving 19 bases between them. This CDR3 is built from 17 residues.

A few counts support this clonotype. V is TRBV29-1 and J is TRBJ1-1, with D perhaps TRBD1 (5 bases). The CDR3 has 12 amino acids. CDR1 is SQVTM, CDR2 ANQGSEA, per germline. The ends were cut back, 6 bases at V and 5 bases at J, with 13 bases in the middle. CDR3 sequence: CSVATGGTEAFF. The CDR3 DNA reads as TGCAGCGTCGCTACAGGAGGGACTGAAGCTTTCTTT.

The J gene is TRBJ1-3, the V gene TRBV3-1, with D perhaps matching TRBD1 (5 bases). The CDR3 is 17 amino acids. Between the trimmed V and J ends, which lost 1 base and 2 bases, there was a span of 15 bases. Germline lookup yields CDR1 LGHDT and CDR2 YNNKEL (reference sequence). The CDR3 spells CASSQGAVAGTGNTIYF. In nucleotides, the CDR3 is TGTGCCAGCAGCCAAGGGGCGGTTGCAGGGACTGGAAACACCATATATTTT.

The chain links TRBV29-1 to TRBJ2-1; 8 bases fit TRBD1. Germline values: CDR1 SQVTM, CDR2 ANQGSEA. V gave up 5 bases and J gave up 4 bases; unmatched junction bases: 4. The CDR3 has 13 amino acids. The CDR3 DNA reads TGCAGCGTTCCGGGACAGGTTTACAATGAGCAGTTCTTC. Translated: CSVPGQVYNEQFF.

The chain uses TRBV7-2 and TRBJ1-2; D gene uncertain. V was clipped by 11 bases and J by 3 bases, with 7 bases between them. There are 10 residues in the CDR3. Germline values: CDR1 SGHTA, CDR2 FQGNSA. CDR3 DNA sequence: TGTGCCCCCTATGACTATGGCTACACCTTC. It yields the protein CAPYDYGYTF.

This chain connects TRBV5-6 to TRBJ2-7; TRBD1 might be the D (6 bases). The CDR3 loop spans 14 amino acids. The germline gives CDR1 SGHDT, CDR2 YYEEEE. Between the trimmed V and J ends, which lost 0 bases and 3 bases, there was a span of 10 bases. The chain's CDR3 is CASSLDGRGYEQYF. In DNA, the CDR3 is TGTGCCAGCAGCTTGGATGGCAGGGGCTACGAGCAGTACTTC. The whole variable domain, filled in from reference TRBV5-6 and TRBJ2-7, reads DAGVTQSPTHLIKTRGQQVTLRCSPKSGHDTVSWYQQALGQGPQFIFQYYEEEERQRGNFPDRFSGHQFPNYSSELNVNALLLGDSALYLCASSLDGRGYEQYFGPGTRLTVT.

This rearrangement joins TRBV12-3 or TRBV12-4 to TRBJ2-5, with D tentatively TRBD2 (5 bases). The CDR3 spans 14 residues. V was pared by 6 bases and J by 2 bases, with 13 bases between. CDR3 sequence: CASRPDWTQETQYF. CDR3 nucleotide sequence: TGTGCCAGCAGACCGGACTGGACGCAAGAGACCCAGTACTTC.

The rearrangement joins TRBV27 to TRBJ2-1, with 8 bases lining up with TRBD2. The CDR3 runs to 15 residues. With 3 bases clipped from V and 3 bases from J, the junction kept 4 bases outside the gene matches. Germline-derived CDR1 and CDR2 are MNHEY and SMNVEV (reference sequence). In DNA, the CDR3 is TGTGCCAGCAGTTTCCCGGGACTAGGCTACAATGAGCAGTTCTTC. Amino acids: CASSFPGLGYNEQFF.

This clonotype was detected a few times. V usage is TRBV29-1 and J usage is TRBJ1-2; TRBD1 is a possible D gene (5 bases). CDR3 length: 11 amino acids. Germline loops: CDR1 SQVTM, CDR2 ANQGSEA. The ends were cut back, 4 bases at V and 8 bases at J, with 11 bases in the middle. CDR3 sequence (DNA): TGCAGCGTTGCAGAGGGGACGGGCTACACCTTC. It is translated as CSVAEGTGYTF.

The V call is TRBV12-5, the J call TRBJ1-2; TRBD1 agrees at 7 bases. V was pared by 1 base and J by 2 bases, with 13 bases of the junction left unmatched. The CDR3 covers 18 residues. From germline, CDR1 is LGHNT and CDR2 FRNRAP. CDR3 in DNA: TGTGCTAGTGGTTTGGCAAACAGGGGATTAGGAAAAAACTATGGCTACACCTTC. It translates to CASGLANRGLGKNYGYTF.

The genes are TRBV29-1 and TRBJ2-7, with 8 positions matching TRBD2. The CDR3 is 14 amino acids. Germline trimming cut 7 bases from V and 4 bases from J; bases unmatched to any gene: 12. Germline CDR1 and CDR2: SQVTM and ANQGSEA. For the CDR3, the DNA is TGCAGCGCCGTTACGGGAGGGTCAATATACGAGCAGTACTTC. It specifies CSAVTGGSIYEQYF.

This clonotype has just one count. The chain joins TRBV7-9 to TRBJ1-5; tentatively, D is TRBD1 (5 bases). Germline V gene sequence: CDR1 SEHNR, CDR2 FQNEAQ (reference sequence). This CDR3 comprises 14 residues. V gave up 5 bases and J gave up 0 bases, with 8 bases separating them. CDR3 sequence (DNA): TGTGCCAGCAGCGGCGGGGGTAGCAATCAGCCCCAGCATTTT. As protein: CASSGGGSNQPQHF.

The rearrangement uses TRBV4-2 and TRBJ2-7, with 7 bases matching TRBD1. The ends lost 1 base at V and 7 bases at J; junction bases unmatched: 10. Germline CDR1 is LGHNA and CDR2 is YNFKEQ. This CDR3 is 15 amino acids long. CDR3 residues: CASSQGTGFLQEQYF. CDR3 nucleotide sequence: TGTGCCAGCAGCCAAGGGACAGGTTTTCTTCAAGAGCAGTACTTC.

V and J are TRBV29-1 and TRBJ2-1; 8 nucleotides align to TRBD2. J gave up 3 bases and V 3 bases, and 13 bases lay outside the gene matches. Germline V gene lookup returns CDR1 SQVTM and CDR2 ANQGSEA. The CDR3 is made up of 17 amino acids. CDR3 nucleotides: TGCAGCGTTGACTGGTTGGGCCCTAGCGGGCACTACAATGAGCAGTTCTTC. Residues: CSVDWLGPSGHYNEQFF.

The DNA of the CDR3 is TGTGCCAGCAGTTTTCTAGAAGACTGGCCCCAGTACTTC. It codes for CASSFLEDWPQYF. The rearrangement joins TRBV6-2 or TRBV6-3 to TRBJ2-5; D remains ambiguous. Germline V gene sequence: CDR1 MNHEY, CDR2 SVGEGT. The germline V and J ends were trimmed by 4 bases and 9 bases, with 15 bases remaining between them. CDR3 length equals 13 residues.

J is TRBJ2-7 and V is TRBV29-1; 7 positions agree with TRBD2. V trimming: 7 bases; J trimming: 4 bases; junction bases outside the gene matches: 10. CDR3 size: 13 residues. CDR1 is SQVTM and CDR2 is ANQGSEA in the germline V gene. The CDR3, as DNA: TGCAGCGCCCGAGAGCGGGACCGGTACGAGCAGTACTTC. Translated, it gives CSARERDRYEQYF.

This chain links TRBV28 with TRBJ1-5; TRBD1 aligns across 9 bases. Trimming removed 6 bases from V and 1 base from J; junction bases left unmatched: 13. Germline-derived CDR1 and CDR2 are MDHEN and SYDVKM. This CDR3 spans 18 amino acids. The CDR3 reads CASSPKGQGPVSNQPQHF. The CDR3 DNA follows: TGTGCCAGCAGCCCAAAAGGACAGGGGCCTGTGAGCAATCAGCCCCAGCATTTT.

This clonotype was seen a single time. The chain links TRBV4-2 to TRBJ2-7, with D maybe TRBD2 (6 bases). The CDR3 runs 16 residues. V was trimmed by 0 bases and J by 3 bases, leaving 15 bases between them. Germline CDR1 LGHNA, CDR2 YNFKEQ. DNA for the CDR3: TGTGCCAGCAGCCAAGAGGTGGCGGGGACGGTCTACGAGCAGTACTTC. It codes for CASSQEVAGTVYEQYF.

The gene calls are TRBV30 and TRBJ1-1, with no clear D. Germline lookup yields CDR1 GTSNPN and CDR2 SVGIG (reference sequence). This CDR3 contains 13 residues. Trimming took off 0 bases at V and 4 bases at J, with 9 bases between the two ends. CDR3 protein: CAWSVVRGTEAFF. The CDR3 DNA reads as TGTGCCTGGAGTGTGGTACGGGGCACTGAAGCTTTCTTT.

J is TRBJ1-2 and V is TRBV27; D is perhaps TRBD1 (5 bases). V lost 5 bases and J 8 bases, leaving 12 bases between the germline ends. This CDR3 spans 12 amino acids. Germline CDR1 is MNHEY and CDR2 is SMNVEV (reference sequence). The CDR3: CASSPRGPGYTF. For the CDR3, the DNA is TGTGCCAGCAGTCCGCGGGGACCGGGCTACACCTTC.

V and J are TRBV6-5 and TRBJ1-2, with D perhaps TRBD1 (5 bases). This CDR3 contains 16 residues. In germline, CDR1 is MNHEY, CDR2 SVGAGI. Trimming took 7 bases from V and 1 from J, leaving 19 bases between them. CDR3 protein: CASTLTAVSLNYGYTF. The CDR3 DNA sequence: TGTGCCAGCACGTTGACAGCCGTCTCGCTTAACTATGGCTACACCTTC.

The chain carries TRBV30 and TRBJ2-1, with D perhaps TRBD2 (5 bases). This CDR3 has 11 residues. V lost 2 bases, J lost 9 bases, and 8 bases lay in between. Germline CDR1 is GTSNPN and CDR2 is SVGIG (reference sequence). The CDR3 coding sequence is TGTGCCTGGAGTATGGGGAGTGAGCAGTTCTTC. It specifies CAWSMGSEQFF.

The chain links TRBV5-1 to TRBJ2-7; D is ambiguous. Trimming shortened V by 3 bases and J by 7 bases, and 11 bases separated the two germline ends. There are 12 residues in the CDR3. CDR1 and CDR2 (germline): SGHRS, YFSETQ. CDR3 region: CASSSTPSEQYF. The CDR3 nucleotides read TGCGCCAGCAGCTCAACACCTTCGGAGCAGTACTTC.